Each of the 22 T cell receptor beta chains below was sequenced from the same sample in a study of cytomegalovirus exposure and HLA in healthy donors. Amplification used 60 Vbeta primers and 13 Jbeta primers. TCRdb's copy holds only in-frame clones and misses some; the assay was immunoSEQ multiplex PCR. The ten most abundant clones cover under 0.7% of a sample with fewer than 130,000 clones. Input material: PBMCs. These receptor sequences come from a man in his fifties or sixties in good health and CMV-seronegative.

V gene TRBV7-8 combines with J gene TRBJ1-1; D not certain. Germline V gene lookup returns CDR1 SGHVS and CDR2 FQNEAQ. The CDR3 has 12 amino acids. Trimming removed 0 bases at V and 3 bases at J, with 2 bases between. CDR3 sequence (DNA): TGTGCCAGCAGCTTAGCCTACACTGAAGCTTTCTTT. Amino acid sequence: CASSLAYTEAFF.

The gene calls are TRBV5-4 and TRBJ1-2; 7 nucleotides line up with TRBD1. The length of the CDR3 is 13 residues. CDR1 and CDR2 from the germline V gene are SGHNT and YYREEE (reference sequence). The V and J ends lost 3 bases and 7 bases, in that order; junction bases with no gene match: 6. CDR3: CASSSGDRAGYTF. The CDR3 DNA reads TGTGCCAGCAGCTCGGGCGACAGGGCTGGCTACACCTTC.

V usage is TRBV5-4 and J usage is TRBJ2-1; 9 nucleotides match TRBD2. This CDR3 has 15 amino acids. Trimming took 2 bases from V and 6 from J; bases not matched to a gene: 6. Germline V gene lookup returns CDR1 SGHNT and CDR2 YYREEE (reference sequence). CDR3: CASSFGREGLNEQFF. The CDR3 DNA is TGTGCCAGCAGCTTTGGGCGGGAGGGCCTCAATGAGCAGTTCTTC.

The chain combines TRBV7-9 with TRBJ1-4; the D gene is possibly TRBD1 (6 bases). Germline V gene sequence: CDR1 SEHNR, CDR2 FQNEAQ (reference sequence). V lost 3 bases and J 7 bases, leaving 15 bases between the germline ends. This CDR3 comprises 15 residues. In nucleotides, the CDR3 is TGTGCCAGCAGCTTGTTGAATACACAGGGTGAAAAACTGTTTTTT. Its protein is CASSLLNTQGEKLFF.

The J gene is TRBJ1-1, the V gene TRBV6-5, with 10 bases aligning to TRBD1. This CDR3 is built from 14 residues. Germline CDR1 is MNHEY and CDR2 is SVGAGI. Trimming at V came to 8 bases and at J to 6 bases, leaving 9 bases not matched to a gene. Here the CDR3 DNA reads TGTGCCAGCGGACTGGGACAGGGGCAATCTGAAGCTTTCTTT. This sequence encodes CASGLGQGQSEAFF.

This sequence joins TRBV11-2 and TRBJ2-5; TRBD1 aligns across 8 bases. CDR3 length equals 13 residues. The V gene's germline CDR1 is SGHAT and CDR2 FQNNGV. With V trimmed by 5 bases and J by 2 bases, 1 base remained unmatched. Written as DNA, the CDR3 is TGTGCCAGCAGCCGGGACAGGCAAGAGACCCAGTACTTC. Protein product: CASSRDRQETQYF.

The J gene is TRBJ1-1, the V gene TRBV11-2; D possibly corresponds to TRBD1 (5 bases). Germline loops: CDR1 SGHAT, CDR2 FQNNGV. The CDR3 extends over 13 amino acids. Trimming stripped 6 bases from V and 7 bases from J, with 15 bases between. The CDR3 nucleotides read TGTGCCAGCAGAAGAGGAGTAGGGGATGAAGCTTTCTTT. Translation: CASRRGVGDEAFF.

CDR3 loop: CASSRGWGYTF. The DNA of the CDR3 is TGTGCCAGCAGCCGGGGGTGGGGCTACACCTTC. V and J are TRBV9 and TRBJ1-2; maybe TRBD1 (5 bases). CDR1 and CDR2 (germline): SGDLS, YYNGEE. The CDR3 loop spans 11 amino acids. V was cut by 4 bases and J by 8 bases, with 9 bases left in between. The full variable domain, in which reference TRBV9 and TRBJ1-2 provide the parts outside the CDR3, is DSGVTQTPKHLITATGQRVTLRCSPRSGDLSVYWYQQSLDQGLQFLIQYYNGEERAKGNILERFSAQQFPDLHSELNLSSLELGDSALYFCASSRGWGYTFGSGTRLTVV.

The chain employs TRBV7-9 and TRBJ2-3, with D unresolved. This CDR3 region has 11 residues. V was clipped by 5 bases and J by 3 bases, with 3 bases between them. Germline loops: CDR1 SEHNR, CDR2 FQNEAQ (reference sequence). CDR3: CASSPTDTQYF. The CDR3, as DNA: TGTGCCAGCAGCCCTACAGATACGCAGTATTTT.

The chain uses TRBV27 and TRBJ1-3; TRBD1 aligns across 8 bases. CDR1 and CDR2 from the germline V gene are MNHEY and SMNVEV (reference sequence). This CDR3 contains 13 residues. The V and J ends lost 5 bases and 7 bases, in that order; junction bases with no gene match: 4. The DNA of the CDR3 is TGTGCCAGCAGTCAACGACAGGGGAACACCATATATTTT. It translates to CASSQRQGNTIYF.

V usage is TRBV14 and J usage is TRBJ2-5, with 7 bases aligning to TRBD1. Germline V gene sequence: CDR1 SGHDN, CDR2 FVKESK. The CDR3 spans 15 residues. Trimming at V came to 3 bases and at J to 0 bases, leaving 4 bases not matched to a gene. CDR3 region: CASSHWDRYQETQYF. The CDR3 DNA reads as TGTGCCAGCAGCCATTGGGACAGATACCAAGAGACCCAGTACTTC.

The chain has TRBV7-6 and TRBJ1-5; unclear D gene. Germline values: CDR1 SGHVS, CDR2 FNYEAQ. V dropped 2 bases and J dropped 6 bases, with 11 bases sitting between them. The CDR3 has 14 amino acids. CDR3 in amino acids: CASSLQAGRQPQHF. The CDR3 coding sequence is TGTGCCAGCAGCTTACAGGCAGGTCGTCAGCCCCAGCATTTT. Based on the CDR3 plus reference TRBV7-6 and TRBJ1-5, the full variable domain is GAGVSQSPRYKVTKRGQDVALRCDPISGHVSLYWYRQALGQGPEFLTYFNYEAQQDKSGLPNDRFSAERPEGSISTLTIQRTEQRDSAMYRCASSLQAGRQPQHFGDGTRLSIL.

The chain uses TRBV4-3 and TRBJ2-1; 11 bases line up with TRBD2. The trim removed 0 bases at V and 2 bases at J, leaving 3 bases unmatched. Per the germline V gene, CDR1 is LGHNA and CDR2 is YSLEER. The CDR3 has 17 amino acids. The chain's CDR3 is CASSQEPGLAAYNEQFF. The CDR3 DNA reads as TGCGCCAGCAGCCAAGAACCGGGACTAGCGGCCTACAATGAGCAGTTCTTC.

The rearrangement joins TRBV2 to TRBJ2-1, with 8 bases matching TRBD1. After removal of 6 bases from V and 7 bases from J, the junction contained 8 bases not matched to a gene. Germline V gene lookup returns CDR1 SNHLY and CDR2 FYNNEI. The CDR3 is 14 amino acids. The CDR3 sequence is CASSDSGTGNEQFF. The CDR3 DNA follows: TGTGCCAGCAGCGACTCAGGGACAGGTAATGAGCAGTTCTTC. Filled out from reference TRBV2 and TRBJ2-1, the complete variable domain reads EPEVTQTPSHQVTQMGQEVILRCVPISNHLYFYWYRQILGQKVEFLVSFYNNEISEKSEIFDDQFSVERPDGSNFTLKIRSTKLEDSAMYFCASSDSGTGNEQFFGPGTRLTVL.

This chain links TRBV5-4 with TRBJ2-3; a possible D gene is TRBD2 (6 bases). Trimming left V 1 base short and J 2 bases short, with 11 bases between. This CDR3 region has 15 residues. CDR1 is SGHNT, CDR2 YYREEE, per germline (reference sequence). The CDR3 coding sequence is TGTGCCAGCAGCTTGTCGGGAGCCTTCACAGATACGCAGTATTTT. Amino acids: CASSLSGAFTDTQYF.

The J gene is TRBJ1-2, the V gene TRBV15; TRBD1 might be the D (6 bases). Looked up from germline, CDR1 is LNHNV and CDR2 is YYDKDF (reference sequence). Trimming removed 4 bases at V and 4 bases at J, with 22 bases between. The CDR3 has 17 residues. The CDR3 reads CATSTSGAGSLIYGYTF. In DNA form, the CDR3 reads TGTGCCACCAGCACTTCAGGGGCCGGAAGCCTAATCTATGGCTACACCTTC.

The V and J genes are TRBV9 and TRBJ2-7; tentatively, D is TRBD1 (5 bases). Germline V lookup: CDR1 SGDLS, CDR2 YYNGEE. This CDR3 contains 15 residues. The V gene lost 0 bases and the J gene lost 4 bases, with 14 bases spanning the gap. The CDR3 coding sequence is TGTGCCAGCAGCGTAGCACAAGGGGATGGGTACGAGCAGTACTTC. This gives the protein CASSVAQGDGYEQYF.

This rearrangement joins TRBV4-3 to TRBJ1-3; 7 nucleotides match TRBD1. V shed 0 bases and J 4 bases; nucleotides not matched to a gene: 9. The CDR3 is made up of 17 amino acids. The germline V gene has CDR1 LGHNA and CDR2 YSLEER. This CDR3 is CASSQDRGDGYGNTIYF. In nucleotides, the CDR3 is TGCGCCAGCAGCCAAGACAGGGGGGACGGTTACGGAAACACCATATATTTT.

This chain connects TRBV7-9 to TRBJ2-2; TRBD1 matches at 9 bases. V shed 5 bases and J 5 bases; nucleotides not matched to a gene: 6. Germline V gene lookup returns CDR1 SEHNR and CDR2 FQNEAQ (reference sequence). The CDR3 is 15 amino acids. The CDR3 region has the DNA TGTGCCAGCAGCCCGTGGGACAGGGAAACCGGGGAGCTGTTTTTT. The encoded protein is CASSPWDRETGELFF.

This rearrangement joins TRBV7-2 to TRBJ2-1; the D gene is possibly TRBD2 (6 bases). The CDR3 consists of 18 residues. Per the germline V gene, CDR1 is SGHTA and CDR2 is FQGNSA. Trimming took off 1 base at V and 3 bases at J, with 19 bases between the two ends. The CDR3 DNA follows: TGTGCCAGCAGCTTAGTTGGGGGTCGAGAGGGAGGCTACAATGAGCAGTTCTTC. Translated, it gives CASSLVGGREGGYNEQFF.

The rearrangement joins TRBV18 to TRBJ2-7; D possibly corresponds to TRBD2 (5 bases). Germline values: CDR1 KGHSH, CDR2 LQKENI. There are 16 residues in the CDR3. The V gene lost 4 bases and the J gene lost 3 bases, with 19 bases spanning the gap. The chain's CDR3 is CASSQIEGRRRYEQYF. In DNA form, the CDR3 reads TGTGCCAGCTCACAGATTGAGGGTAGAAGGCGCTACGAGCAGTACTTC. Together with reference TRBV18 and TRBJ2-7, the CDR3 gives the full variable domain: NAGVMQNPRHLVRRRGQEARLRCSPMKGHSHVYWYRQLPEEGLKFMVYLQKENIIDESGMPKERFSAEFPKEGPSILRIQQVVRGDSAAYFCASSQIEGRRRYEQYFGPGTRLTVT.

V is TRBV10-1 and J is TRBJ1-1; maybe TRBD1 (6 bases). Germline V lookup: CDR1 WNHNN, CDR2 SYGVQD (reference sequence). This CDR3 is built from 13 residues. Between the trimmed V and J ends, which lost 6 bases and 0 bases, there was a span of 8 bases. The CDR3: CASRDSLNTEAFF. CDR3 coding DNA: TGCGCCAGCAGGGACAGCCTGAACACTGAAGCTTTCTTT.